The 14 T cell receptor beta chains reported below all come from one sample, sequenced in a study of cytomegalovirus exposure and HLA in healthy donors. The PCR made use of 60 Vbeta and 13 Jbeta primers. Only in-frame clones appear in the TCRdb table, and some are missing; sequencing was by immunoSEQ multiplex PCR. The data hold under 250,000 clones, with roughly 85% observed a single time. The sample comprised PBMCs. The receptors originated from a woman aged 30 to 39 in good health and CMV-seropositive.

This chain links TRBV11-3 with TRBJ2-7; 8 bases fit TRBD1. Trimming cost V 5 bases and J 2 bases; bases outside gene matches: 11. The germline V gene has CDR1 SGHNT and CDR2 YENEEA. The CDR3 contains 16 residues. CDR3 amino acids: CASSPYRDRHTYEQYF. The CDR3 coding sequence is TGTGCCAGCAGCCCCTACCGGGACAGGCACACCTACGAGCAGTACTTC.

This clone has only a few counts. V is TRBV5-1 and J is TRBJ1-2, with D uncertain. V lost 0 bases to trimming and J lost 3 bases, with 6 bases between them. There are 13 residues in the CDR3. Germline loops: CDR1 SGHRS, CDR2 YFSETQ. In nucleotides, the CDR3 is TGCGCCAGCAGCTTGGACGGGGACTATGGCTACACCTTC. Residues: CASSLDGDYGYTF. The whole variable domain, remainder taken from reference TRBV5-1 and TRBJ1-2, is KAGVTQTPRYLIKTRGQQVTLSCSPISGHRSVSWYQQTPGQGLQFLFEYFSETQRNKGNFPGRFSGRQFSNSRSEMNVSTLELGDSALYLCASSLDGDYGYTFGSGTRLTVV.

The genes are TRBV30 and TRBJ1-5, with 7 nucleotides matching TRBD1. V lost 3 bases and J lost 1; bases outside the gene matches: 9. The CDR3 contains 16 residues. Germline-derived CDR1 and CDR2 are GTSNPN and SVGIG (reference sequence). The CDR3 loop is CAWSPRGLVSNQPQHF. Written as DNA, the CDR3 is TGTGCCTGGAGCCCAAGGGGGCTAGTAAGCAATCAGCCCCAGCATTTT.

The chain uses TRBV29-1 and TRBJ2-5; D may be TRBD2 (6 bases). Germline V lookup: CDR1 SQVTM, CDR2 ANQGSEA. The CDR3 has 12 amino acids. V was clipped by 8 bases and J by 4 bases, with 14 bases between them. The CDR3 sequence: CSSAGGLETQYF. In nucleotides, the CDR3 is TGCAGCTCCGCCGGGGGATTAGAGACCCAGTACTTC.

V gene TRBV11-3 combines with J gene TRBJ2-7, with TRBD1 matching 10 bases. CDR3 length: 15 amino acids. Trimming at V came to 5 bases and at J to 3 bases, leaving 7 bases not matched to a gene. The germline CDR1 and CDR2 sequences are SGHNT and YENEEA. CDR3 DNA sequence: TGTGCCAGCAGCCGCGGAGGGACAGGGGTCTACGAGCAGTACTTC. Translating it yields CASSRGGTGVYEQYF.

V usage is TRBV4-3 and J usage is TRBJ1-6; TRBD1 aligns across 7 bases. The CDR3 length is 17 residues. CDR1 and CDR2 from the germline V gene are LGHNA and YSLEER. The V and J ends lost 3 bases and 6 bases, in that order; junction bases with no gene match: 11. The CDR3 region is CASSHIQYRGGNSPLHF. In nucleotides, the CDR3 is TGCGCCAGCAGCCACATCCAATACAGGGGCGGTAATTCACCCCTCCACTTT.

This clone was seen a few times. CDR3 sequence: CASSPRLGGSNEKLFF. In nucleotides, the CDR3 is TGTGCCAGCTCACCACGTTTAGGGGGATCTAATGAAAAACTGTTTTTT. The chain is built from TRBV18 and TRBJ1-4; maybe TRBD1 (6 bases). Germline V gene data show CDR1 as KGHSH and CDR2 as LQKENI. The CDR3 is made up of 16 amino acids. V dropped 1 base and J dropped 3 bases, with 12 bases sitting between them. Filled out from reference TRBV18 and TRBJ1-4, the complete variable domain reads NAGVMQNPRHLVRRRGQEARLRCSPMKGHSHVYWYRQLPEEGLKFMVYLQKENIIDESGMPKERFSAEFPKEGPSILRIQQVVRGDSAAYFCASSPRLGGSNEKLFFGSGTQLSVL.

The rearrangement joins TRBV6-1 to TRBJ2-7; 7 bases align to TRBD1. The germline V gene has CDR1 MNHNS and CDR2 SASEGT. The V and J ends lost 2 bases and 6 bases, in that order; junction bases with no gene match: 4. CDR3 length equals 13 residues. CDR3 coding DNA: TGTGCCAGCAGTGAATTGACAGGGACCGAGCAGTACTTC. It specifies CASSELTGTEQYF.

The chain recombines TRBV7-2 with TRBJ1-1; the match to TRBD1 covers 7 bases. CDR3 size: 15 residues. V was pared by 5 bases and J by 1 base, with 7 bases of the junction left unmatched. The V gene's germline CDR1 is SGHTA and CDR2 FQGNSA. CDR3 region: CASSTGQATNTEAFF. The CDR3 DNA sequence: TGTGCCAGCAGCACAGGACAGGCGACGAACACTGAAGCTTTCTTT.

V gene TRBV11-2 combines with J gene TRBJ2-4, with a possible D match to TRBD2 (6 bases). The V gene lost 3 bases and the J gene lost 9 bases, with 12 bases spanning the gap. The CDR3 totals 13 residues. CDR1 is SGHAT, CDR2 FQNNGV, per germline. This CDR3 reads CASSFGSSGIQYF. The DNA for the CDR3 is TGTGCCAGCAGCTTCGGGAGTTCGGGCATTCAGTACTTC.

CDR3 coding DNA: TGTGCCAGCAGCTTAGATTCGACAGGGACCTACGAGCAGTACTTC. This encodes CASSLDSTGTYEQYF. The chain uses TRBV11-3 and TRBJ2-7, with TRBD1 matching over 7 bases. V was pared by 0 bases and J by 2 bases, with 4 bases of the junction left unmatched. The CDR3 spans 15 residues. The germline gives CDR1 SGHNT, CDR2 YENEEA.

This rearrangement joins TRBV5-1 to TRBJ2-3, with D unclear. The CDR3 is 14 amino acids. Trimming took 0 bases from V and 2 from J, leaving 7 bases between them. The germline V gene encodes CDR1 SGHRS and CDR2 YFSETQ. The CDR3 reads CASSLEQLTDTQYF. The CDR3 DNA sequence: TGCGCCAGCAGCTTGGAACAGCTCACAGATACGCAGTATTTT.

The V gene is TRBV10-3, the J gene TRBJ2-5, with 10 bases matching TRBD1. This CDR3 contains 14 residues. CDR1 is ENHRY, CDR2 SYGVKD, per germline. Trimming at V came to 6 bases and at J to 5 bases, leaving 6 bases not matched to a gene. CDR3 sequence (DNA): TGTGCCATCAGCGGGACAGGGGAGGGGGAGACCCAGTACTTC. It yields the protein CAISGTGEGETQYF.

In its sample, this clone was seen once. The V and J genes are TRBV4-2 and TRBJ2-3; D is possibly TRBD2 (7 bases). From germline, CDR1 is LGHNA and CDR2 YNFKEQ. CDR3 length equals 18 residues. Deletions cut 0 bases from V and 1 base from J, with 17 bases between. The CDR3 DNA sequence: TGTGCCAGCAGCCAAGATAAAAGGGGGGGTGCTGGCACAGATACGCAGTATTTT. It encodes CASSQDKRGGAGTDTQYF.